A selection of T cell receptor beta chains follows, all from one sample in a study of blood T cell repertoires in COVID-19. TCRdb keeps only in-frame clones here, not all; method: immunoSEQ multiplex PCR. The profile shows around 160,000 clones, around 81% of them singletons. Sample: peripheral blood. The receptors here all came from a human donor with acute or convalescent COVID-19. The donor label of this sample is uncertain. Each CDR3 is given with its conserved first and last residue. D genes are given only for firm matches. Clone size appears in some rows only: once, few, many, or a class for an expanded clone.

j_gene: TRBJ1-2; v_gene: TRBV6-5; abundance: .; d_gene: .; CDR3nt: TGTGCCTCAACCCAGGGAATTGGAAACTATGGCTACACCTTC; CDR3aa: CASTQGIGNYGYTF
j_gene: TRBJ2-3; v_gene: TRBV27; abundance: .; d_gene: TRBD2; CDR3nt: TGTGCCAGCAGTTTTCAGCGGGGGCGCACAGATACGCAGTATTTT; CDR3aa: CASSFQRGRTDTQYF
j_gene: TRBJ1-1; v_gene: TRBV2; abundance: .; d_gene: .; CDR3nt: TGTGCCAGCAGTGAACAATCGGGCACTGAAGCTTTCTTT; CDR3aa: CASSEQSGTEAFF
j_gene: TRBJ2-1; v_gene: TRBV24-1; abundance: few; d_gene: .; CDR3nt: TGTGCCACCAGTGATTTGAGGGACAAGTACAATGAGCAGTTCTTC; CDR3aa: CATSDLRDKYNEQFF
j_gene: TRBJ1-1; v_gene: TRBV4-1; abundance: .; d_gene: TRBD1; CDR3nt: TGCGCCAGCAGCCAAGATCGGACAGGGTTGTTCATGAACACTGAAGCTTTCTTT; CDR3aa: CASSQDRTGLFMNTEAFF
j_gene: TRBJ2-3; v_gene: TRBV2; abundance: .; d_gene: .; CDR3nt: TGTGCCAGCAGTTTTACTGGCACAGATACGCAGTATTTT; CDR3aa: CASSFTGTDTQYF
j_gene: TRBJ1-5; v_gene: TRBV29-1; abundance: .; d_gene: TRBD1; CDR3nt: TGCAGCGTTGCGGGACAGAGCAATCAGCCCCAGCATTTT; CDR3aa: CSVAGQSNQPQHF
j_gene: TRBJ2-3; v_gene: TRBV9; abundance: few; d_gene: TRBD2; CDR3nt: TGTGCCAGCAGCTCTCCGGGGCTAGCGGGGGCTACTAGCACAGATACGCAGTATTTT; CDR3aa: CASSSPGLAGATSTDTQYF
j_gene: TRBJ2-3; v_gene: TRBV9; abundance: .; d_gene: TRBD2; CDR3nt: TGTGCCAGCAGTCGGAGCGGGGGGAGCACAGATACGCAGTATTTT; CDR3aa: CASSRSGGSTDTQYF
j_gene: TRBJ1-1; v_gene: TRBV18; abundance: few; d_gene: TRBD1; CDR3nt: TGTGCCAGCTCACCGGGACAGGGAGGTCGGAACACTGAAGCTTTCTTT; CDR3aa: CASSPGQGGRNTEAFF
j_gene: TRBJ1-1; v_gene: TRBV5-1; abundance: once; d_gene: .; CDR3nt: TGCGCCAGCAGCTTTGGGTCTCCAAGGGGGAACTCTGAAGCTTTCTTT; CDR3aa: CASSFGSPRGNSEAFF
j_gene: TRBJ2-1; v_gene: TRBV10-3; abundance: .; d_gene: TRBD2; CDR3nt: TGTGCCATCAGTGAACTAGCGGGGAACAATGAGCAGTTCTTC; CDR3aa: CAISELAGNNEQFF
j_gene: TRBJ1-2; v_gene: TRBV6-5; abundance: .; d_gene: .; CDR3nt: TGTGCCAGCAGAAATGGGGGGGCACAAAACTATGGCTACACCTTC; CDR3aa: CASRNGGAQNYGYTF
j_gene: TRBJ2-1; v_gene: TRBV19; abundance: .; d_gene: .; CDR3nt: TGTGCCAGTAGTATAGCCGGGTACAATGAGCAGTTCTTC; CDR3aa: CASSIAGYNEQFF
j_gene: TRBJ1-4; v_gene: TRBV6-6; abundance: .; d_gene: .; CDR3nt: TGTGCCAGCAGTTCTTCCGGGGGAACTAATGAAAAACTGTTTTTT; CDR3aa: CASSSSGGTNEKLFF
j_gene: TRBJ2-3; v_gene: TRBV9; abundance: .; d_gene: .; CDR3nt: TGTGCCAGCAGCTCTTCTCCAGGGGGGCCAGATACGCAGTATTTT; CDR3aa: CASSSSPGGPDTQYF
j_gene: TRBJ1-3; v_gene: TRBV7-2; abundance: .; d_gene: .; CDR3nt: TGTGCCAGCAGCATAGACAGCGGAAACACCATATATTTT; CDR3aa: CASSIDSGNTIYF
j_gene: TRBJ2-1; v_gene: TRBV5-4; abundance: .; d_gene: .; CDR3nt: TGTGCCAGCAGCCAACAGGGCAATGAGCAGTTCTTC; CDR3aa: CASSQQGNEQFF
j_gene: TRBJ1-5; v_gene: TRBV6-1; abundance: few; d_gene: .; CDR3nt: TGTGCCAGCAGTGAGTCGGTGGGGAGGGGCAATCAGCCCCAGCATTTT; CDR3aa: CASSESVGRGNQPQHF
j_gene: TRBJ2-2; v_gene: TRBV27; abundance: .; d_gene: TRBD1; CDR3nt: TGTGCCAGCAGCATGGGACAGGGGACCGGGGAGCTGTTTTTT; CDR3aa: CASSMGQGTGELFF
j_gene: TRBJ1-1; v_gene: TRBV3-1/TRBV3-2; abundance: .; d_gene: TRBD1; CDR3nt: TGTGCCAGCAGCCAAAGCCCCGGGACAGGAGTAACTAACACTGAAGCTTTCTTT; CDR3aa: CASSQSPGTGVTNTEAFF
j_gene: TRBJ1-2; v_gene: TRBV30; abundance: .; d_gene: TRBD1; CDR3nt: TGTGCCTGGAGAATCGACAGGGGATATGGCTACACCTTC; CDR3aa: CAWRIDRGYGYTF
j_gene: TRBJ1-1; v_gene: TRBV4-1; abundance: few; d_gene: .; CDR3nt: TGCGCCAGCAGCCAAGATATCACAGGGCTCTTTATGAACACTGAAGCTTTCTTT; CDR3aa: CASSQDITGLFMNTEAFF
j_gene: TRBJ1-5; v_gene: TRBV2; abundance: .; d_gene: TRBD1; CDR3nt: TGTGCCAGCAGGGACCGGGACAGAAATCAGCCCCAGCATTTT; CDR3aa: CASRDRDRNQPQHF
j_gene: TRBJ1-5; v_gene: TRBV12-3/TRBV12-4; abundance: once; d_gene: .; CDR3nt: TGTGCCAGCAGTGCGCAGAACCAGGGGCCCCAGCATTTT; CDR3aa: CASSAQNQGPQHF
j_gene: TRBJ1-2; v_gene: TRBV2; abundance: .; d_gene: .; CDR3nt: TGTGCCTCATCAGGCGCCTATGGCTACACCTTC; CDR3aa: CASSGAYGYTF
j_gene: TRBJ2-1; v_gene: TRBV11-2; abundance: once; d_gene: .; CDR3nt: TGTGCCAGCAGCTTACCGCTAGCCAGTGAGCAGTTCTTC; CDR3aa: CASSLPLASEQFF
j_gene: TRBJ1-6; v_gene: TRBV7-2; abundance: .; d_gene: .; CDR3nt: TGTGCCAGCCACCTTTGGGGTGGGAGTTCACCCCTCCACTTT; CDR3aa: CASHLWGGSSPLHF
j_gene: TRBJ1-1; v_gene: TRBV4-1; abundance: .; d_gene: TRBD1; CDR3nt: TGCGCCAGCAGCCGAGGACAGGTTAACACTGAAGCTTTCTTT; CDR3aa: CASSRGQVNTEAFF
j_gene: TRBJ1-5; v_gene: TRBV24-1; abundance: .; d_gene: TRBD1; CDR3nt: TGTGCCACCAGTGACCCCCGGACAGGGGGCCAGCCCCAGCATTTT; CDR3aa: CATSDPRTGGQPQHF
j_gene: TRBJ2-3; v_gene: TRBV3-1/TRBV3-2; abundance: few; d_gene: .; CDR3nt: TGTGCCAGCAGCCTCCAAGGGGGGGGGACCACAGATACGCAGTATTTT; CDR3aa: CASSLQGGGTTDTQYF
j_gene: TRBJ1-2; v_gene: TRBV3-1/TRBV3-2; abundance: .; d_gene: .; CDR3nt: TGTGCCAGCAGGCGGGGCGCAGGTAGTGGCTACACCTTC; CDR3aa: CASRRGAGSGYTF
j_gene: TRBJ1-3; v_gene: TRBV2; abundance: .; d_gene: .; CDR3nt: TGTGCCAGCAGTGAACAGGCAAAAGGTGGAAACACCATATATTTT; CDR3aa: CASSEQAKGGNTIYF
j_gene: TRBJ2-7; v_gene: TRBV6-5; abundance: .; d_gene: .; CDR3nt: TGTGCCAGCAGTTACTCAGGGGGTTCGGCCTACGAGCAGTACTTC; CDR3aa: CASSYSGGSAYEQYF
j_gene: TRBJ2-3; v_gene: TRBV4-2; abundance: .; d_gene: .; CDR3nt: TGTGCCAGCAGCCCCGCCGAGGCGGGGGCGGGCACAGATACGCAGTATTTT; CDR3aa: CASSPAEAGAGTDTQYF
j_gene: TRBJ2-1; v_gene: TRBV24-1; abundance: .; d_gene: TRBD2; CDR3nt: TGTGCCACCAGTGAGCAGACTAGCGGGGCGACGTACAATGAGCAGTTCTTC; CDR3aa: CATSEQTSGATYNEQFF
j_gene: TRBJ1-3; v_gene: TRBV11-2; abundance: .; d_gene: TRBD1; CDR3nt: TGTGCCAGCAGCCCTCTTACAGGGGCCGGAAACACCATATATTTT; CDR3aa: CASSPLTGAGNTIYF
j_gene: TRBJ2-1; v_gene: TRBV5-6; abundance: .; d_gene: .; CDR3nt: TGTGCCAGCAGTACCATGGGCGGGGAGACCTACAATGAGCAGTTCTTC; CDR3aa: CASSTMGGETYNEQFF
j_gene: TRBJ2-3; v_gene: TRBV11-2; abundance: .; d_gene: .; CDR3nt: TGTGCCAGCAGCTCTAGCCTAGATACGCAGTATTTT; CDR3aa: CASSSSLDTQYF
j_gene: TRBJ1-2; v_gene: TRBV29-1; abundance: .; d_gene: .; CDR3nt: TGCAGCTTTGCAGGAGGGTCCAACTATGGCTACACCTTC; CDR3aa: CSFAGGSNYGYTF
j_gene: TRBJ1-1; v_gene: TRBV30; abundance: .; d_gene: .; CDR3nt: TGTGCCTGGAGTATGGGGGGAAAAGGCACTGAAGCTTTCTTT; CDR3aa: CAWSMGGKGTEAFF
j_gene: TRBJ2-5; v_gene: TRBV19; abundance: .; d_gene: .; CDR3nt: TGTGCCAGTAGTATAGAACTGGACAGCGAAGACCAAGAGACCCAGTACTTC; CDR3aa: CASSIELDSEDQETQYF
j_gene: TRBJ1-6; v_gene: TRBV10-1; abundance: .; d_gene: TRBD1; CDR3nt: TGCGCCAGCAGATTGGACAGGGATTCTGGACCCCTCCACTTT; CDR3aa: CASRLDRDSGPLHF
j_gene: TRBJ2-3; v_gene: TRBV2; abundance: .; d_gene: TRBD2; CDR3nt: TGTGCCAGCACACGAGGCGGGGGTAGCACAGATACGCAGTATTTT; CDR3aa: CASTRGGGSTDTQYF
j_gene: TRBJ1-1; v_gene: TRBV6-5; abundance: .; d_gene: .; CDR3nt: TGTGCCAGCAGATCTCCGGGAATGAACACTGAAGCTTTCTTT; CDR3aa: CASRSPGMNTEAFF
j_gene: TRBJ2-3; v_gene: TRBV6-1; abundance: .; d_gene: .; CDR3nt: TGTGCCAGCAGTGAAGCGGCGGGGGCTAGCACAGATACGCAGTATTTT; CDR3aa: CASSEAAGASTDTQYF
j_gene: TRBJ1-2; v_gene: TRBV27; abundance: .; d_gene: TRBD1; CDR3nt: TGTGCCAGCAGGAACAGGGGATGGAGTGGCTACACCTTC; CDR3aa: CASRNRGWSGYTF
j_gene: TRBJ1-2; v_gene: TRBV27; abundance: .; d_gene: .; CDR3nt: TGTGCCAGCAGTTTGTCCGTGGGGCAGGAGGGCTATGGCTACACCTTC; CDR3aa: CASSLSVGQEGYGYTF
j_gene: TRBJ2-2; v_gene: TRBV25-1; abundance: .; d_gene: .; CDR3nt: TGTGCCAGCAGTGGGGGCGCTGCCGGGGAGCTGTTTTTT; CDR3aa: CASSGGAAGELFF
j_gene: TRBJ1-1; v_gene: TRBV19; abundance: .; d_gene: TRBD1; CDR3nt: TGTGCCAGCTCCGCTCGGGACAGCAACACTGAAGCTTTCTTT; CDR3aa: CASSARDSNTEAFF
j_gene: TRBJ2-2; v_gene: TRBV11-3; abundance: .; d_gene: .; CDR3nt: TGTGCCAGCAGCTCGGGGGACTCGAACACCGGGGAGCTGTTTTTT; CDR3aa: CASSSGDSNTGELFF
j_gene: TRBJ2-4; v_gene: TRBV5-1; abundance: .; d_gene: TRBD1; CDR3nt: TGCGCCAGCAGCTTACCAGGGGGAAACATTCAGTACTTC; CDR3aa: CASSLPGGNIQYF
j_gene: TRBJ2-1; v_gene: TRBV3-1/TRBV3-2; abundance: few; d_gene: TRBD1; CDR3nt: TGTGCCAGCAGCCCCGACAGGGGGTGGAACAATGAGCAGTTCTTC; CDR3aa: CASSPDRGWNNEQFF
j_gene: TRBJ2-7; v_gene: TRBV3-1/TRBV3-2; abundance: .; d_gene: TRBD2; CDR3nt: TGTGCCAGCAGCCAAGTAGCGGGGGGCGGCTACGAGCAGTACTTC; CDR3aa: CASSQVAGGGYEQYF
j_gene: TRBJ1-4; v_gene: TRBV19; abundance: .; d_gene: .; CDR3nt: TGTGCCAGTAGTATGGGCGGGGCAACTAATGAAAAACTGTTTTTT; CDR3aa: CASSMGGATNEKLFF
j_gene: TRBJ1-2; v_gene: TRBV6-5; abundance: .; d_gene: .; CDR3nt: TGTGCCAGCAGCCCCCTACAAGGCATAGGAGGCGGCTACACCTTC; CDR3aa: CASSPLQGIGGGYTF
j_gene: TRBJ1-1; v_gene: TRBV27; abundance: .; d_gene: .; CDR3nt: TGTGCCAGCAACCCGGGACGCGGGGCCCCTGAAGCTTTCTTT; CDR3aa: CASNPGRGAPEAFF